One sample yielded the 16 T cell receptor beta chains listed below, sequenced in a study of blood T cell repertoires in COVID-19. Measured with immunoSEQ multiplex PCR; TCRdb has only the in-frame clones, and not every one. The data contain some 90,000 clones, approximately 88% of them singletons. The sample was peripheral blood. All receptors come from a woman aged 60 to 75 with COVID-19, enrolled during active disease.

The rearrangement joins TRBV5-1 to TRBJ1-1; TRBD1 matches at 12 bases. The V gene's germline CDR1 is SGHRS and CDR2 YFSETQ. V trimming: 4 bases; J trimming: 0 bases; junction bases outside the gene matches: 4. The CDR3 consists of 16 residues. The CDR3 spells CASSRGTGGMNTEAFF. For the CDR3, the DNA is TGCGCCAGCAGCAGAGGGACAGGGGGCATGAACACTGAAGCTTTCTTT.

The chain employs TRBV20-1 and TRBJ1-1; no definite D call. Germline assignment: CDR1 DFQATT and CDR2 SNEGSKA (reference sequence). The CDR3 sequence is 13 residues long. V was shortened by 3 bases and J by 0 bases, with 8 bases between the two germline ends. The chain's CDR3 is CSASESLNTEAFF. In DNA form, the CDR3 reads TGCAGTGCTAGTGAGTCGTTGAACACTGAAGCTTTCTTT.

A word on this clone: The sample has other DNA sequences that encode this CDR3 too. The V and J genes are TRBV4-2 and TRBJ2-1, with 11 bases fitting TRBD2. The V gene's germline CDR1 is LGHNA and CDR2 YNFKEQ. The ends lost 0 bases at V and 5 bases at J; junction bases unmatched: 3. The CDR3 loop spans 16 amino acids. CDR3 bases: TGTGCCAGCAGCCAAGATCCTAGCGGGGGGAACAATGAGCAGTTCTTC. This sequence encodes CASSQDPSGGNNEQFF.

This chain uses TRBV12-2 with TRBJ1-2; the table calls TRBD1, which could not be checked here. TRBV12-2 is reported as a pseudogene. This CDR3 has 16 residues. The CDR3 nucleotides read TGTGCAAGTCGCTTAGTTCCCCGGGACAGGGTAGGGGGCTACACCTTC. Protein sequence: CASRLVPRDRVGGYTF.

This chain links TRBV19 with TRBJ1-5, with D possibly TRBD1 on 5 matching bases. With 10 bases removed from V and 4 bases from J, the gap between germline ends came to 11 bases. This CDR3 is 12 amino acids long. Germline-derived CDR1 and CDR2 are LNHDA and SQIVND (reference sequence). The chain's CDR3 is CATRDRNQPQHF. In DNA form, the CDR3 reads TGTGCCACGCGGGACCGGAATCAGCCCCAGCATTTT.

The CDR3 DNA is TGTGCCAGCAGTTACTCGCTATTTTCCAATGAGCAGTTCTTC. This encodes CASSYSLFSNEQFF. The chain is built from TRBV6-2 or TRBV6-3 and TRBJ2-1; D not resolved. This CDR3 contains 14 residues. V lost 0 bases and J lost 6, with 9 bases in between. Germline-derived CDR1 and CDR2 are MNHEY and SVGEGT.

The genes are TRBV5-3 and TRBJ2-1, with a tentative D call TRBD2 (6 bases). TRBV5-3 is an open reading frame whose function is uncertain. Trimming removed 0 bases at V and 2 bases at J, with 15 bases between. This CDR3 region has 17 residues. DNA of the CDR3: TGTGCCAGAAGCTTGGCCTTGGAGGCGGGGACCTACAATGAGCAGTTCTTC. Its protein is CARSLALEAGTYNEQFF.

The V call is TRBV7-3, the J call TRBJ2-5, with 7 positions matching TRBD2. The CDR3 is made up of 15 amino acids. After removal of 1 base from V and 1 base from J, the junction contained 3 bases not matched to a gene. Looked up from germline, CDR1 is SGHTA and CDR2 is FQGTGA. CDR3 in DNA: TGTGCCAGCAGCTTAAGGGGGGGAGCCCAAGAGACCCAGTACTTC. Protein sequence: CASSLRGGAQETQYF.

The genes are TRBV12-1 and TRBJ1-1; TRBD1 reflects the table's D call only, with no check against the DNA. TRBV12-1 is noted as a pseudogene. CDR3 size: 17 residues. Here the CDR3 DNA reads TGTGCCAGCAGCTCGGCGACAGGGGGCAAAAGGGACACTGAAGCTTTCTTT. Translating gives CASSSATGGKRDTEAFF.

The chain is built from TRBV2 and TRBJ1-2, with 8 bases that match TRBD1. Trimming cost V 3 bases and J 3 bases; bases outside gene matches: 9. The CDR3 runs 16 residues. Germline V CDR1 and CDR2: SNHLY, FYNNEI. DNA of the CDR3: TGTGCCAGCAGTGATGAGGAGGGACAGGACGACTATGGCTACACCTTC. It codes for CASSDEEGQDDYGYTF.

This clone was detected a few times. This chain uses TRBV7-2 with TRBJ2-1; TRBD2 aligns across 8 bases. The CDR3 has 14 amino acids. With 5 bases clipped from V and 9 bases from J, the junction kept 9 bases outside the gene matches. The germline V gene has CDR1 SGHTA and CDR2 FQGNSA. The CDR3 DNA sequence: TGTGCCAGCAGCCAGGACGGACTAGCCCTTGAGCAGTTCTTC. The encoded protein is CASSQDGLALEQFF.

CDR3 protein: CASSRYLLATSTDTQYF. The CDR3 DNA sequence: TGTGCCAGCAGCCGCTACCTCCTAGCGACGAGCACAGATACGCAGTATTTT. The J gene is TRBJ2-3, the V gene TRBV6-2 or TRBV6-3; possible D gene TRBD2, 6 bases. Germline V gene data show CDR1 as MNHEY and CDR2 as SVGEGT. V was trimmed by 6 bases and J by 0 bases, leaving 19 bases between them. The CDR3 covers 17 residues.

The chain combines TRBV6-2 or TRBV6-3 with TRBJ1-5; 8 bases align to TRBD1. CDR1 and CDR2 (germline): MNHEY, SVGEGT. The CDR3 length is 14 residues. The junction had 6 bases not matched to a gene; V was cut back by 5 bases and J by 6 bases. This chain's CDR3 is CASSEAGGGQPQHF. In nucleotides, the CDR3 is TGTGCCAGCAGTGAGGCAGGGGGCGGTCAGCCCCAGCATTTT.

This chain connects TRBV11-2 to TRBJ2-3, with 8 bases fitting TRBD1. Germline V CDR1 and CDR2: SGHAT, FQNNGV. This CDR3 is built from 15 residues. The J segment lost 0 bases and the V segment lost 5 bases, leaving 4 bases of the junction unmatched. CDR3 in amino acids: CASSDHRGSTDTQYF. The CDR3 DNA is TGTGCCAGCAGCGATCACAGGGGGAGCACAGATACGCAGTATTTT.

This clone was counted once. V and J are TRBV6-6 and TRBJ2-3; no reliable D call. Trimming shortened V by 6 bases and J by 0 bases, and 10 bases separated the two germline ends. The CDR3 spans 14 residues. The germline CDR1 and CDR2 sequences are MNHNY and SVGAGI (reference sequence). The CDR3 spells CASRSATSTDTQYF. The CDR3 DNA is TGTGCCAGCAGATCCGCCACTAGCACAGATACGCAGTATTTT.

This rearrangement joins TRBV5-1 to TRBJ1-2, with D perhaps TRBD1 (6 bases). CDR1 and CDR2 from the germline V gene are SGHRS and YFSETQ. Trimming left V 3 bases short and J 5 bases short, with 11 bases between. There are 13 residues in the CDR3. The CDR3: CASSSIQGYGYTF. The CDR3 nucleotides are TGCGCCAGCAGCTCGATACAGGGATATGGCTACACCTTC.